Following are 22 T cell receptor beta chains from one sample sequenced in a study of T-cell memory formation after mild COVID-19. TCRdb recomputed calls from the 5' RACE reads with MiXCR, one row per CDR3 protein. The data show roughly 190,000 distinct CDR3 sequences, more than 9% seen once. The sequenced material came from PBMCs or a T cell subset sorted from them (not recorded which). These TCRs come from a man between 18 and 35 years old who had mild COVID-19 (a few samples of this study predate the infection). Cell type and time point are not known.

V gene TRBV4-1 combines with J gene TRBJ2-3; TRBD2 might be the D (7 bases). The V gene lost 0 bases and the J gene lost 5 bases, with 15 bases spanning the gap. This CDR3 has 16 residues. Germline CDR1 is MGHRA and CDR2 is YSYEKL. In nucleotides, the CDR3 is TGCGCCAGCAGCCAAGATCCGGGGGGCAGGGGAGATACGCAGTATTTT. The encoded protein is CASSQDPGGRGDTQYF.

Only a few counts were recorded for this clonotype. The rearrangement links TRBV7-6 to TRBJ2-4; TRBD1 is a possible D gene (6 bases). The CDR3 is 19 amino acids. Germline CDR1 reads SGHVS; CDR2 reads FNYEAQ. V was pared by 2 bases and J by 0 bases, with 20 bases between. The CDR3 here is CASSLISRGQGSAKNIQYF. The DNA for the CDR3 is TGTGCCAGCAGCTTAATCAGCAGGGGTCAGGGTTCAGCCAAAAACATTCAGTACTTC.

This clonotype was observed a few times. DNA for the CDR3: TGTGCCATCAGTCGGACTAGCGGGGGCCGTGGGGCCAACGTCCTGACTTTC. This translates into CAISRTSGGRGANVLTF. The chain joins TRBV10-3 to TRBJ2-6, with 13 bases aligning to TRBD2. The trim removed 5 bases at V and 3 bases at J, leaving 4 bases unmatched. The CDR3 totals 17 residues. Germline V CDR1 and CDR2: ENHRY, SYGVKD.

This chain connects TRBV18 to TRBJ1-4, with D maybe TRBD1 (6 bases). V lost 2 bases to trimming and J lost 6 bases, with 19 bases between them. The CDR3 has 17 residues. Per germline, CDR1 KGHSH and CDR2 LQKENI. CDR3 region: CASSPILRGAQYEKLFF. CDR3 bases: TGTGCCAGCTCACCAATTTTGCGGGGGGCACAGTATGAAAAACTGTTTTTT.

This clonotype has a handful of counts. The chain uses TRBV20-1 and TRBJ1-1; no clear D gene. This CDR3 is built from 12 residues. Trimming stripped 6 bases from V and 2 bases from J, with 10 bases between. Per the germline V gene, CDR1 is DFQATT and CDR2 is SNEGSKA (reference sequence). DNA for the CDR3: TGCAGTGCCGCGGCAGGTAACACTGAAGCTTTCTTT. It encodes CSAAAGNTEAFF.

The chain employs TRBV2 and TRBJ1-3, with 9 bases aligning to TRBD1. V shed 7 bases and J 2 bases; nucleotides not matched to a gene: 6. The CDR3 runs to 15 residues. In germline, CDR1 is SNHLY, CDR2 FYNNEI. In nucleotides, the CDR3 is TGTGCCAGCATAGGACAGGGGTCCACTGGAAACACCATATATTTT. This translates into CASIGQGSTGNTIYF.

This clonotype was seen a few times. J is TRBJ1-4 and V is TRBV7-9; unclear D gene. Germline V lookup: CDR1 SEHNR, CDR2 FQNEAQ (reference sequence). V was shortened by 0 bases and J by 4 bases, with 6 bases between the two germline ends. This CDR3 comprises 14 residues. CDR3 coding DNA: TGTGCCAGCAGCTTAGCAGGGTATAATGAAAAACTGTTTTTT. It yields the protein CASSLAGYNEKLFF.

The chain carries TRBV19 and TRBJ2-3; 9 bases agree with TRBD2. This CDR3 has 13 residues. Germline V CDR1 and CDR2: LNHDA, SQIVND (reference sequence). The ends lost 10 bases at V and 3 bases at J; junction bases unmatched: 5. CDR3 sequence reads: CAISGGKTDTQYF. The CDR3 coding sequence is TGTGCCATTAGCGGGGGAAAAACAGATACGCAGTATTTT. The variable domain in full, with the rest retrieved from reference TRBV19 and TRBJ2-3, is DGGITQSPKYLFRKEGQNVTLSCEQNLNHDAMYWYRQDPGQGLRLIYYSQIVNDFQKGDIAEGYSVSREKKESFPLTVTSAQKNPTAFYLCAISGGKTDTQYFGPGTRLTVL.

The V call is TRBV19, the J call TRBJ2-2; D is possibly TRBD1 (5 bases). CDR3 length: 14 residues. The germline V gene encodes CDR1 LNHDA and CDR2 SQIVND (reference sequence). The V end lost 1 base, the J end lost 6 bases, and 9 bases lay between the germline ends. CDR3 region: CASSIAGFPGELFF. CDR3 sequence (DNA): TGTGCCAGTAGTATAGCAGGGTTCCCCGGGGAGCTGTTTTTT. Using reference TRBV19 and TRBJ2-2 for the parts outside the CDR3, the full variable domain is DGGITQSPKYLFRKEGQNVTLSCEQNLNHDAMYWYRQDPGQGLRLIYYSQIVNDFQKGDIAEGYSVSREKKESFPLTVTSAQKNPTAFYLCASSIAGFPGELFFGEGSRLTVL.

The rearrangement uses TRBV5-1 and TRBJ2-1; 10 bases line up with TRBD2. The CDR3 consists of 13 residues. CDR1 SGHRS and CDR2 YFSETQ come from the germline V gene. Germline trimming cut 0 bases from V and 10 bases from J; bases unmatched to any gene: 1. The CDR3 sequence: CASSLGGLAEQFF. CDR3 DNA sequence: TGCGCCAGCAGCTTGGGGGGACTAGCGGAGCAGTTCTTC. Supplemented by reference TRBV5-1 and TRBJ2-1, the full variable domain reads KAGVTQTPRYLIKTRGQQVTLSCSPISGHRSVSWYQQTPGQGLQFLFEYFSETQRNKGNFPGRFSGRQFSNSRSEMNVSTLELGDSALYLCASSLGGLAEQFFGPGTRLTVL.

This clonotype has more than one count but fewer than ten. The chain combines TRBV7-3 with TRBJ2-3; D is uncertain. V lost 4 bases and J 1 base, leaving 21 bases between the germline ends. This CDR3 comprises 18 residues. Per the germline V gene, CDR1 is SGHTA and CDR2 is FQGTGA. CDR3 coding DNA: TGTGCCAGCAGCTCCGACCCCCATAGAGCCTCTGGCACAGATACGCAGTATTTT. Translating it yields CASSSDPHRASGTDTQYF.

The rearrangement uses TRBV28 and TRBJ1-1; 7 bases align to TRBD1. This CDR3 comprises 16 residues. CDR1 is MDHEN, CDR2 SYDVKM, per germline. The trim removed 4 bases at V and 0 bases at J, leaving 8 bases unmatched. CDR3 sequence: CASSSLGTVMNTEAFF. Written as DNA, the CDR3 is TGTGCCAGCAGTTCCCTCGGGACAGTAATGAACACTGAAGCTTTCTTT.

This clonotype was recorded a few times. The chain uses TRBV2 and TRBJ2-3; 8 positions agree with TRBD2. Losses at the gene ends were 10 bases for V and 4 bases for J; bases not matched to a gene: 7. This CDR3 contains 13 residues. Germline CDR1 is SNHLY and CDR2 is FYNNEI. The CDR3 protein is CANQRGWADTQYF. The DNA for the CDR3 is TGTGCCAACCAGCGGGGGTGGGCAGATACGCAGTATTTT. Based on the CDR3 plus reference TRBV2 and TRBJ2-3, the full variable domain is EPEVTQTPSHQVTQMGQEVILRCVPISNHLYFYWYRQILGQKVEFLVSFYNNEISEKSEIFDDQFSVERPDGSNFTLKIRSTKLEDSAMYFCANQRGWADTQYFGPGTRLTVL.

There are many counts of this clonotype. At one boundary the junction diverges from the germline segment, which might be a read error. The V and J genes are TRBV7-2 and TRBJ2-3, with D perhaps TRBD2 (7 bases). Germline V CDR1 and CDR2: SGHTA, FQGNSA. The CDR3 is 16 residues long. The CDR3 reads CASSSGAGASTYTQYF. The DNA of the CDR3 is TGTGCCAGCAGCTCCGGGGCGGGGGCTAGCACATATACGCAGTATTTT.

This clonotype was seen a few times. The rearrangement uses TRBV11-2 and TRBJ2-1; 9 bases match TRBD1. This CDR3 has 15 residues. V dropped 7 bases and J dropped 7; count of bases not matched to a gene: 11. CDR1 is SGHAT, CDR2 FQNNGV, per germline. CDR3 protein: CASTVNQGQGNEQFF. CDR3 DNA: TGTGCCAGCACCGTGAACCAGGGACAGGGAAATGAGCAGTTCTTC.

The J gene is TRBJ2-7, the V gene TRBV29-1; the match to TRBD1 covers 10 bases. Losses at the gene ends were 4 bases for V and 3 bases for J; bases not matched to a gene: 3. The CDR3 is made up of 13 amino acids. The germline CDR1 and CDR2 sequences are SQVTM and ANQGSEA. The CDR3 protein is CSVVGTGVYEQYF. In DNA form, the CDR3 reads TGCAGCGTTGTTGGGACAGGGGTCTACGAGCAGTACTTC.

The rearrangement uses TRBV9 and TRBJ2-3, with TRBD1 as a possible D gene (6 bases). This CDR3 comprises 16 residues. Per the germline V gene, CDR1 is SGDLS and CDR2 is YYNGEE. V was pared by 2 bases and J by 4 bases, with 17 bases between. CDR3: CASSVPTAAGADTQYF. CDR3 coding DNA: TGTGCCAGCAGCGTGCCAACCGCAGCAGGGGCAGATACGCAGTATTTT.

This chain links TRBV7-2 with TRBJ2-7; the match to TRBD2 covers 10 bases. J lost 8 bases, V lost 5 bases, and 15 bases had no gene match. Germline-derived CDR1 and CDR2 are SGHTA and FQGNSA. There are 16 residues in the CDR3. CDR3 bases: TGTGCCAGCAGCCCCGGGGTGAGAGCGGGGGGGCTCCAGCAGTACTTC. Residues: CASSPGVRAGGLQQYF.

This clonotype was recorded a few times. The rearrangement uses TRBV20-1 and TRBJ1-2; possibly TRBD1 for D (6 bases). Germline values: CDR1 DFQATT, CDR2 SNEGSKA (reference sequence). The CDR3 loop spans 14 amino acids. V was cut by 4 bases and J by 6 bases, with 18 bases left in between. The CDR3 coding sequence is TGCAGTGCTAAACAGGGAGGAGGGAGTAATGGCTACACCTTC. Translated: CSAKQGGGSNGYTF.

This chain joins TRBV4-1 and TRBJ2-2; D uncertain. V dropped 7 bases and J dropped 5 bases, with 17 bases sitting between them. The germline V gene encodes CDR1 MGHRA and CDR2 YSYEKL. CDR3 length: 15 residues. The CDR3 nucleotides read TGCGCCAGCATGCCAAGTCATGGATATACCGGGGAGCTGTTTTTT. It yields the protein CASMPSHGYTGELFF.

This clonotype was seen ten or more times. The rearrangement links TRBV29-1 to TRBJ1-1; 7 bases fit TRBD1. The V segment lost 5 bases and the J segment 3 bases; nucleotides outside the gene matches: 9. Germline V lookup: CDR1 SQVTM, CDR2 ANQGSEA. The CDR3 contains 14 residues. CDR3 in DNA: TGCAGCGTTTTGTTAAGGGGGCTTGACACTGAAGCTTTCTTT. Translation gives CSVLLRGLDTEAFF. Full variable domain (missing parts from reference TRBV29-1 and TRBJ1-1): SAVISQKPSRDICQRGTSLTIQCQVDSQVTMMFWYRQQPGQSLTLIATANQGSEATYESGFVIDKFPISRPNLTFSTLTVSNMSPEDSSIYLCSVLLRGLDTEAFFGQGTRLTVV.

There are a few counts of this clonotype. The chain couples TRBV7-9 to TRBJ2-3, with 9 bases lining up with TRBD1. The germline gives CDR1 SEHNR, CDR2 FQNEAQ (reference sequence). The CDR3 extends over 15 amino acids. Unmatched junction bases numbered 1, after V lost 3 bases and J lost 0 bases. CDR3 coding DNA: TGTGCCAGCAGCTTCGGGACAGGGAGCACAGATACGCAGTATTTT. It specifies CASSFGTGSTDTQYF.